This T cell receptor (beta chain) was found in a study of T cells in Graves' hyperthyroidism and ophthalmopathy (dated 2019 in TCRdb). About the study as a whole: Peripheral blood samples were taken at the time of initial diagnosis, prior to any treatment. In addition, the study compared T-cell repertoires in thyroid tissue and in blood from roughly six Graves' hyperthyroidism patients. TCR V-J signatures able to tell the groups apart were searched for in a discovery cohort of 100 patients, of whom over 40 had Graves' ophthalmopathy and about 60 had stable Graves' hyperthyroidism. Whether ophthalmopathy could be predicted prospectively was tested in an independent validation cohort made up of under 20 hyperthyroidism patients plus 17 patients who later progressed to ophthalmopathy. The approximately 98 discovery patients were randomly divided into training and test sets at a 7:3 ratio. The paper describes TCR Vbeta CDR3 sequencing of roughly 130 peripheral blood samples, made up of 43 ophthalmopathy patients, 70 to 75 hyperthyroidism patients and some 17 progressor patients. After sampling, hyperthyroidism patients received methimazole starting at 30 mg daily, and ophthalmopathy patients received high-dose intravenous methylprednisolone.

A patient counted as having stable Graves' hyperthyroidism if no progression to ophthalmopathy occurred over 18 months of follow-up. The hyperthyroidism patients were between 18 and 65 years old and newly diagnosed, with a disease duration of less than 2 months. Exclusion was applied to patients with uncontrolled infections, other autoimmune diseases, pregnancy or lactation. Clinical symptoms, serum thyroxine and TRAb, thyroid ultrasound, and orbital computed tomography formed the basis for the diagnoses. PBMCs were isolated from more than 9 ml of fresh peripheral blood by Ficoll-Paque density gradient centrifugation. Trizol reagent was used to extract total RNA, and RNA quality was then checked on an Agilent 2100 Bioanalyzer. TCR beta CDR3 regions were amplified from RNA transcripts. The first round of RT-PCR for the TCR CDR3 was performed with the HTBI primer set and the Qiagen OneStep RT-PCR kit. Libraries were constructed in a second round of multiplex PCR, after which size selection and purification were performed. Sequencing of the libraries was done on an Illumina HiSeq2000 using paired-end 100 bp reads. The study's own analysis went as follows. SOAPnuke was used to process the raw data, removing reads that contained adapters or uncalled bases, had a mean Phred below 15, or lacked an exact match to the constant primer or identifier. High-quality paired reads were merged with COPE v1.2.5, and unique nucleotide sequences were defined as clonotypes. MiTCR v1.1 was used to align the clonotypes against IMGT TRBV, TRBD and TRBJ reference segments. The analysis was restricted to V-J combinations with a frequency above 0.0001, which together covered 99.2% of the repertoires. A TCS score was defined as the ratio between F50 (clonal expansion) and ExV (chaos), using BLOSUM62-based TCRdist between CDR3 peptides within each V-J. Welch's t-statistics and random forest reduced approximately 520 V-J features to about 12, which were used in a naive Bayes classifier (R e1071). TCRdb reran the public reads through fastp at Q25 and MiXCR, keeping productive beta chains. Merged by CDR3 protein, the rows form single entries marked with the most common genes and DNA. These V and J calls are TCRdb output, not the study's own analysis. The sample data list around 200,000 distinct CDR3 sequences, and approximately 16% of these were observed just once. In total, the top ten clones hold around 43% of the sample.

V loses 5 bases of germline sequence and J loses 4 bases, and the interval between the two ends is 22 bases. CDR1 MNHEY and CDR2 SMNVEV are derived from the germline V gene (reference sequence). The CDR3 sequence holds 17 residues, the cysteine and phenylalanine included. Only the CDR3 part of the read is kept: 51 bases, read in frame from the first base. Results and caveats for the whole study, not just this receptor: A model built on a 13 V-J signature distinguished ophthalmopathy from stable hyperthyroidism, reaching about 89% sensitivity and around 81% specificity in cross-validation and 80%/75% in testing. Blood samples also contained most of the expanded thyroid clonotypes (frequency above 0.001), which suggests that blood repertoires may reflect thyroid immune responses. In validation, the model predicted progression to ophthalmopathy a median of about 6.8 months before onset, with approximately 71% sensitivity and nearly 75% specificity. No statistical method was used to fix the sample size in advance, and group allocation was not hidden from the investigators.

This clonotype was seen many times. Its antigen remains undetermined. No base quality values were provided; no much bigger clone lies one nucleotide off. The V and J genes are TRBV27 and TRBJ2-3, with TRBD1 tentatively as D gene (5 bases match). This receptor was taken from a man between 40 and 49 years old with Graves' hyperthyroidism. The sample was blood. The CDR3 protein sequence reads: CASSPLTGQGSADTQYF. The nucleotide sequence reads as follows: TGTGCCAGCAGTCCGCTAACAGGCCAGGGATCCGCAGATACGCAGTATTTT.